Each of the 11 T cell receptor beta chains below was sequenced from the same sample in a study of T cells in Graves' hyperthyroidism and ophthalmopathy. The investigators amplified TCR beta CDR3 regions from RNA transcripts. The HTBI set primed first-round TCR CDR3 RT-PCR. One entry per CDR3 protein results from TCRdb running MiXCR on the multiplex PCR reads. The sample includes some 800,000 distinct CDR3 sequences, roughly 40% of them seen just once. Sequencing used blood. The receptors were sampled from a man aged 18 to 30 with Graves' hyperthyroidism.

This chain connects TRBV15 to TRBJ1-5, with 7 bases lining up with TRBD1. V shed 6 bases, J shed 4 bases, and the junction held 6 bases outside the gene matches. The V gene's germline CDR1 is LNHNV and CDR2 YYDKDF (reference sequence). This CDR3 has 14 amino acids. Here the CDR3 DNA reads TGTGCCACCAGAGTCGAGACAGGGAATCAGCCCCAGCATTTT. Its translation is CATRVETGNQPQHF.

This clonotype was recorded a few times. The J gene is TRBJ2-7, the V gene TRBV7-8; 8 bases map to TRBD2. Germline CDR1 SGHVS, CDR2 FQNEAQ. J gave up 2 bases and V 1 base, and 10 bases lay outside the gene matches. This CDR3 is built from 17 residues. The CDR3 DNA follows: TGTGCCAGCAGCTTAGAGGGGCTGGCGGGAGGTGCCTACGAGCAGTACTTC. It specifies CASSLEGLAGGAYEQYF.

In its sample, this clonotype was seen many times. The V gene is TRBV7-8, the J gene TRBJ2-5; tentatively, D is TRBD1 (6 bases). In germline, CDR1 is SGHVS, CDR2 FQNEAQ. Trimming removed 3 bases from V and 1 base from J, with 15 bases in between. This CDR3 has 16 residues. Here the CDR3 reads CASSFPSGHSQETQYF. CDR3 bases: TGTGCCAGCAGCTTCCCCTCGGGACATTCCCAAGAGACCCAGTACTTC.

The genes are TRBV10-3 and TRBJ1-5; 10 nucleotides align to TRBD1. Unmatched junction bases numbered 7, after V lost 10 bases and J lost 4 bases. Germline V gene data show CDR1 as ENHRY and CDR2 as SYGVKD. The CDR3 is 14 amino acids. Here the CDR3 DNA reads TGTGCCACCGGGACAGGGGACGTTAATCAGCCCCAGCATTTT. This translates into CATGTGDVNQPQHF.

V and J are TRBV20-1 and TRBJ1-5, with TRBD1 as a possible D gene (5 bases). Germline V lookup: CDR1 DFQATT, CDR2 SNEGSKA (reference sequence). This CDR3 is 16 amino acids long. V dropped 7 bases and J dropped 7 bases, with 26 bases sitting between them. CDR3 sequence reads: CSVPTSGDWFEQPQHF. CDR3 nucleotides: TGCAGTGTCCCGACTAGCGGGGACTGGTTTGAGCAGCCCCAGCATTTT.

Comment on this clonotype: A much bigger clone sits one base away, suggesting this may be a read error. The gene calls are TRBV20-1 and TRBJ1-6; unclear D gene. There are 13 residues in the CDR3. V gave up 2 bases and J gave up 5 bases, with 7 bases separating them. Germline CDR1 and CDR2: DFQATT and SNEGSKA (reference sequence). CDR3 coding DNA: TGCAGTGCTAGATCCCCGGATAATTCACCCCTCCACTTT. It yields the protein CSARSPDNSPLHF.

This clonotype was detected only a few times. The rearrangement joins TRBV15 to TRBJ1-3; D unresolved. This CDR3 region has 17 residues. Germline V gene sequence: CDR1 LNHNV, CDR2 YYDKDF (reference sequence). V was pared by 0 bases and J by 0 bases, with 12 bases between. CDR3 nucleotide sequence: TGTGCCACCAGCAGAGATCTGGACGGGGTCTCTGGAAACACCATATATTTT. It encodes CATSRDLDGVSGNTIYF.

Concerning this clonotype itself: Since a much larger clone is just one base distant, this may be a read error. CDR3 region: CASSEGTASYEQYF. The CDR3 DNA is TGTGCCAGCAGTGAAGGGACAGCCTCCTACGAGCAGTACTTC. The chain links TRBV2 to TRBJ2-7, with TRBD1 as a possible D gene (6 bases). Germline V lookup: CDR1 SNHLY, CDR2 FYNNEI. The CDR3 length is 14 residues. Trimming shortened V by 1 base and J by 0 bases, and 7 bases separated the two germline ends. Supplemented by reference TRBV2 and TRBJ2-7, the full variable domain reads EPEVTQTPSHQVTQMGQEVILRCVPISNHLYFYWYRQILGQKVEFLVSFYNNEISEKSEIFDDQFSVERPDGSNFTLKIRSTKLEDSAMYFCASSEGTASYEQYFGPGTRLTVT.

J is TRBJ1-5 and V is TRBV4-3; a weak D match, TRBD1 (6 bases). Germline V CDR1 and CDR2: LGHNA, YSLEER. The germline V and J ends were trimmed by 2 bases and 4 bases, with 12 bases remaining between them. This CDR3 has 15 amino acids. The CDR3 region has the DNA TGCGCCAGCAGCCAACTTACAGGGCTAAATCAGCCCCAGCATTTT. It is translated as CASSQLTGLNQPQHF.

The chain uses TRBV25-1 and TRBJ2-6, with D possibly called TRBD1 or TRBD2 (5 bases each). CDR3 length: 16 amino acids. V lost 4 bases and J lost 0, with 10 bases in between. Germline V gives CDR1 MGHDK, CDR2 SYGVNS. CDR3 region: CASSARGDSGANVLTF. CDR3 in DNA: TGTGCCAGCAGTGCTAGAGGGGACTCTGGGGCCAACGTCCTGACTTTC.

The V and J genes are TRBV28 and TRBJ2-6, with 9 bases matching TRBD2. The CDR3 is 18 amino acids. The germline gives CDR1 MDHEN, CDR2 SYDVKM. The V gene end was trimmed by 4 bases and the J gene end by 3 bases; junction bases not matched to a gene: 10. CDR3 nucleotides: TGTGCCAGCAGTTCACCTAGCGGGGCAAGGGTTGGGGCCAACGTCCTGACTTTC. Its translation is CASSSPSGARVGANVLTF. Full variable domain (remainder filled in from reference TRBV28 and TRBJ2-6): DVKVTQSSRYLVKRTGEKVFLECVQDMDHENMFWYRQDPGLGLRLIYFSYDVKMKEKGDIPEGYSVSREKKERFSLILESASTNQTSMYLCASSSPSGARVGANVLTFGAGSRLTVL.